The 17 T cell receptor beta chains below were found in one sample sequenced in a study of identical twins. Each CDR3 protein is one row after TCRdb ran MiXCR on the 5' RACE reads. The profile shows 1.5 million to 2 million distinct CDR3 sequences, 32% of them singletons. Sequencing was carried out using cord blood. The receptors shown here come from a newborn girl in good health.

In this sample, this clonotype turned up many times. V and J are TRBV12-3 or TRBV12-4 and TRBJ2-7; 12 bases fit TRBD2. V was clipped by 0 bases and J by 1 base; unmatched bases: 7. CDR3 size: 18 residues. CDR3 sequence: CASSLAPGLAGASYEQYF. The CDR3, as DNA: TGTGCCAGCAGTTTAGCGCCGGGACTAGCGGGTGCATCCTACGAGCAGTACTTC.

This clonotype was observed a few times. The V call is TRBV7-2, the J call TRBJ1-2; D perhaps matches TRBD1 (6 bases). CDR1 is SGHTA, CDR2 FQGNSA, per germline. The CDR3 runs 16 residues. V was clipped by 1 base and J by 0 bases, with 12 bases between them. The chain's CDR3 is CASSLGGTFANYGYTF. DNA for the CDR3: TGTGCCAGCAGCTTAGGCGGGACATTTGCTAACTATGGCTACACCTTC.

The chain is built from TRBV5-1 and TRBJ1-4; D is possibly TRBD1 (5 bases). The CDR3 length is 15 residues. V shed 3 bases and J shed 2 bases, with 11 bases lying between them. Germline V lookup: CDR1 SGHRS, CDR2 YFSETQ. This chain's CDR3 is CASSSETATNEKLFF. CDR3 coding DNA: TGCGCCAGCAGCTCGGAGACAGCTACTAATGAAAAACTGTTTTTT.

The genes are TRBV4-2 and TRBJ1-2, with D maybe TRBD1 (6 bases). Trimming took off 1 base at V and 3 bases at J, with 15 bases between the two ends. Germline CDR1 reads LGHNA; CDR2 reads YNFKEQ. The CDR3 is 16 residues long. CDR3 sequence reads: CASSQGAGRGHYGYTF. CDR3 nucleotide sequence: TGTGCCAGCAGCCAAGGGGCGGGCAGGGGCCACTATGGCTACACCTTC.

The chain is built from TRBV10-3 and TRBJ2-4, with D tentatively TRBD1 (6 bases). The DNA end is a closer match to TRBJ2-7, so the J assignment may be wrong. The CDR3 length is 15 residues. Germline values: CDR1 ENHRY, CDR2 SYGVKD. CDR3 residues: CAISGGDKGTYEQYF. In DNA, the CDR3 is TGTGCCATCAGTGGTGGGGACAAGGGGACCTACGAGCAGTACTTC.

This rearrangement joins TRBV18 to TRBJ2-3, with D perhaps TRBD2 (5 bases). CDR1 is KGHSH, CDR2 LQKENI, per germline. The V gene lost 3 bases and the J gene lost 6 bases, with 13 bases spanning the gap. The CDR3 contains 14 residues. The CDR3 loop is CASSPSAIGDTQYF. CDR3 DNA: TGTGCCAGCTCACCTAGCGCAATCGGGGATACGCAGTATTTT. Combining the CDR3 with reference TRBV18 and TRBJ2-3 gives the whole variable domain NAGVMQNPRHLVRRRGQEARLRCSPMKGHSHVYWYRQLPEEGLKFMVYLQKENIIDESGMPKERFSAEFPKEGPSILRIQQVVRGDSAAYFCASSPSAIGDTQYFGPGTRLTVL.

This clonotype was observed a few times. This sequence joins TRBV24-1 and TRBJ2-1; the match to TRBD1 covers 11 bases. The DNA end lines up better with TRBJ2-7; the J call may be wrong. CDR1 and CDR2 (germline): KGHDR, SFDVKD. CDR3 length equals 15 residues. The CDR3 is CATSDRTGGYNEQYF. The CDR3 nucleotides are TGTGCCACCAGTGATCGGACAGGGGGCTACAATGAGCAGTACTTC.

The V gene is TRBV2, the J gene TRBJ2-5, with 7 bases matching TRBD2. The V segment lost 3 bases and the J segment 3 bases; nucleotides outside the gene matches: 10. The germline CDR1 and CDR2 sequences are SNHLY and FYNNEI. The CDR3 length is 16 residues. CDR3 DNA sequence: TGTGCCAGCAGTGAGAGCTATAGCGGGCTTGAAGAGACCCAGTACTTC. Translation gives CASSESYSGLEETQYF.

In DNA, the CDR3 is TGTGCCAGCAGCAAAGCCGGTGGATTATCGGAGTTAAGTGGTAAAAACATTCAGTACTTC. Protein product: CASSKAGGLSELSGKNIQYF. This rearrangement joins TRBV21-1 to TRBJ2-4. TRBV21-1 is designated a pseudogene. The CDR3 consists of 20 residues.

The genes are TRBV25-1 and TRBJ2-3, with D unclear. The CDR3 is 14 residues long. Trimming shortened V by 2 bases and J by 6 bases, and 12 bases separated the two germline ends. The germline gives CDR1 MGHDK, CDR2 SYGVNS. The chain's CDR3 is CASSEGSYLDTQYF. CDR3 DNA: TGTGCCAGCAGTGAAGGGTCCTATTTGGATACGCAGTATTTT. The full variable domain, rest sourced from reference TRBV25-1 and TRBJ2-3, is EADIYQTPRYLVIGTGKKITLECSQTMGHDKMYWYQQDPGMELHLIHYSYGVNSTEKGDLSSESTVSRIRTEHFPLTLESARPSHTSQYLCASSEGSYLDTQYFGPGTRLTVL.

The V gene is TRBV7-2, the J gene TRBJ2-5; maybe TRBD2 (5 bases). This CDR3 comprises 14 residues. V was pared by 3 bases and J by 1 base, with 9 bases between. Germline values: CDR1 SGHTA, CDR2 FQGNSA. CDR3 coding DNA: TGTGCCAGCAGCTTCCGGGATGGCCAAGAGACCCAGTACTTC. Translation gives CASSFRDGQETQYF.

This clonotype came up once. This rearrangement joins TRBV6-1 to TRBJ2-7, with 7 bases matching TRBD1. The end of the DNA is better explained by TRBJ2-1, so the J call may be wrong. The germline gives CDR1 MNHNS, CDR2 SASEGT. The CDR3 has 15 residues. CDR3 protein: CASRPRDSRSYEQFF. In nucleotides, the CDR3 is TGTGCCAGCAGACCCCGGGACAGCAGATCCTACGAGCAGTTCTTC.

This chain links TRBV28 with TRBJ1-3; D unclear. The CDR3 runs to 16 residues. Germline-derived CDR1 and CDR2 are MDHEN and SYDVKM. Between the trimmed V and J ends, which lost 1 base and 0 bases, there was a span of 10 bases. CDR3 amino acids: CASSLSSIYSGNTIYF. DNA for the CDR3: TGTGCCAGCAGTTTATCGTCCATCTACTCTGGAAACACCATATATTTT.

J is TRBJ2-1 and V is TRBV29-1, with 8 positions matching TRBD2. The closer fit of TRBJ2-7 to the DNA end suggests the J call may be wrong. The CDR3 extends over 13 amino acids. CDR1 and CDR2 from the germline V gene are SQVTM and ANQGSEA. The CDR3 bases are TGCAGCGTCTTAGCGGGGTCCGACAATGAGCAGTACTTC. It is translated as CSVLAGSDNEQYF.

The genes are TRBV9 and TRBJ2-2; the D gene is possibly TRBD2 (5 bases). CDR3 size: 17 residues. The germline gives CDR1 SGDLS, CDR2 YYNGEE. Trimming left V 3 bases short and J 1 base short, with 16 bases between. The CDR3 nucleotides read TGTGCCAGCAGCGCCCTTCCTAGACTAAGGAACACCGGGGAGCTGTTTTTT. Translated: CASSALPRLRNTGELFF.

The chain carries TRBV7-9 and TRBJ2-3; no reliable D call. Germline lookup yields CDR1 SEHNR and CDR2 FQNEAQ (reference sequence). The V end was cut by 1 base, the J end by 2 bases, with 10 bases between. The CDR3 has 15 residues. The CDR3 region is CASSLGDTFTDTQYF. The CDR3 DNA sequence: TGTGCCAGCAGCTTAGGAGATACTTTCACAGATACGCAGTATTTT.

As to this clonotype: This may be a read error: a much more frequent sequence differs by one nucleotide. The chain uses TRBV25-1 and TRBJ1-1; TRBD1 is a possible D gene (5 bases). Germline values: CDR1 MGHDK, CDR2 SYGVNS. The CDR3 is made up of 12 amino acids. CDR3 loop: CASSEQGTGAFF. CDR3 in DNA: TGTGCCAGCAGTGAACAGGGCACTGGAGCTTTCTTT.